These 26 T cell receptor beta chains were all obtained from the same sample, sequenced in a study of identical twins. MiXCR, run by TCRdb on the 5' RACE reads, gives a single entry per CDR3 protein. Here the sample spans 450,000 to 650,000 distinct CDR3 sequences, around a tenth being singletons. These same data were also listed under a study on yellow fever vaccine responses in identical twins.

The sequenced sample was PBMCs. Every receptor here comes from a woman younger than 35 in good health.

In its sample, this clonotype was seen a few times. The chain couples TRBV12-3 or TRBV12-4 to TRBJ1-2; 7 bases line up with TRBD1. Trimming took 5 bases from V and 4 from J; bases not matched to a gene: 4. The CDR3 is 13 amino acids. Written as DNA, the CDR3 is TGTGCCAGCAGTGTGGGACAGATCTATGGCTACACCTTC. It encodes CASSVGQIYGYTF.

This clonotype was seen repeatedly, ten times or more. The chain uses TRBV29-1 and TRBJ2-2; no definite D call. The CDR3 totals 16 residues. V was trimmed by 6 bases and J by 1 base, leaving 18 bases between them. Germline V CDR1 and CDR2: SQVTM, ANQGSEA. CDR3: CSVSHTQFGNTGELFF. The DNA for the CDR3 is TGCAGCGTCTCACATACCCAGTTCGGGAACACCGGGGAGCTGTTTTTT.

This clonotype showed up just a few times. CDR3 residues: CSVVGQSYEQYF. CDR3 in DNA: TGCAGCGTTGTGGGCCAGTCCTACGAGCAGTACTTC. The chain joins TRBV29-1 to TRBJ2-7; no clear D gene. V lost 4 bases, J lost 1 base, and 8 bases lay in between. CDR1 is SQVTM and CDR2 is ANQGSEA in the germline V gene. This CDR3 has 12 residues.

The V gene is TRBV15, the J gene TRBJ2-2, with TRBD1 matching 8 bases. Germline loops: CDR1 LNHNV, CDR2 YYDKDF (reference sequence). There are 15 residues in the CDR3. Trimming removed 8 bases from V and 4 bases from J; junction bases left unmatched: 9. The CDR3 spells CATRDRHESTGELFF. CDR3 bases: TGTGCCACCCGGGACAGGCATGAAAGCACCGGGGAGCTGTTTTTT.

The chain has TRBV28 and TRBJ2-5, with D uncertain. The ends were cut back, 6 bases at V and 5 bases at J, with 25 bases in the middle. CDR3 length: 17 amino acids. In germline, CDR1 is MDHEN, CDR2 SYDVKM. The CDR3 is CASSSPSDLDRGETQYF. Here the CDR3 DNA reads TGTGCCAGCAGCTCACCTTCCGATTTGGACCGTGGGGAGACCCAGTACTTC.

This clonotype was recorded many times. The genes are TRBV5-1 and TRBJ2-1; 9 bases match TRBD1. The germline V gene encodes CDR1 SGHRS and CDR2 YFSETQ. V shed 7 bases, J shed 4 bases, and the junction held 6 bases outside the gene matches. The CDR3 has 14 amino acids. DNA for the CDR3: TGCGCCAGCTCGACAGGGGGGACTTACAATGAGCAGTTCTTC. Protein product: CASSTGGTYNEQFF.

This clonotype was seen ten or more times. The rearrangement joins TRBV29-1 to TRBJ2-4; 7 nucleotides agree with TRBD1. Germline lookup yields CDR1 SQVTM and CDR2 ANQGSEA. J gave up 10 bases and V 4 bases, and 4 bases lay outside the gene matches. The CDR3 is 11 amino acids. The CDR3 spells CSVVTGVIQYF. DNA of the CDR3: TGCAGCGTTGTAACAGGGGTGATTCAGTACTTC.

This clonotype has ten or more counts. This chain joins TRBV7-2 and TRBJ2-1; no clear D. The ends were cut back, 3 bases at V and 5 bases at J, with 8 bases in the middle. Germline values: CDR1 SGHTA, CDR2 FQGNSA. CDR3 length: 13 amino acids. CDR3 nucleotide sequence: TGTGCCAGCAGCTTCGATCGGGACAATGAGCAGTTCTTC. This encodes CASSFDRDNEQFF.

This clonotype was recorded many times. The chain couples TRBV10-3 to TRBJ1-1; D gene ambiguous. Trimming shortened V by 6 bases and J by 5 bases, and 13 bases separated the two germline ends. Per the germline V gene, CDR1 is ENHRY and CDR2 is SYGVKD. The CDR3 extends over 13 amino acids. CDR3 amino acids: CAISLTERTEAFF. The CDR3 DNA reads TGTGCCATCAGCCTGACTGAACGAACTGAAGCTTTCTTT.

Only a few counts were recorded for this clonotype. CDR3 in DNA: TGTGCCAGCGCCAGGGGGGCCAATCAGCCCCAGCATTTT. Encoded protein: CASARGANQPQHF. The chain couples TRBV12-3 or TRBV12-4 to TRBJ1-5; TRBD1 matches 7 bases. Trimming removed 8 bases from V and 3 bases from J; junction bases left unmatched: 4. The CDR3 runs 13 residues.

There are a few counts of this clonotype. The chain recombines TRBV3-1 with TRBJ1-5, with D hard to call. Trimming took off 2 bases at V and 7 bases at J, with 12 bases between the two ends. The CDR3 spans 14 residues. Germline assignment: CDR1 LGHDT and CDR2 YNNKEL (reference sequence). The CDR3 sequence is CASSQLSERQPQHF. In DNA form, the CDR3 reads TGTGCCAGCAGCCAACTGTCAGAAAGGCAGCCCCAGCATTTT. Complete variable domain (other parts from reference TRBV3-1 and TRBJ1-5): DTAVSQTPKYLVTQMGNDKSIKCEQNLGHDTMYWYKQDSKKFLKIMFSYNNKELIINETVPNRFSPKSPDKAHLNLHINSLELGDSAVYFCASSQLSERQPQHFGDGTRLSIL.

The chain carries TRBV7-2 and TRBJ2-7; D possibly matches TRBD1 or TRBD2 (5 bases each). Looked up from germline, CDR1 is SGHTA and CDR2 is FQGNSA. The length of the CDR3 is 17 residues. Trimming removed 0 bases at V and 2 bases at J, with 17 bases between. In nucleotides, the CDR3 is TGTGCCAGCAGCTTAGCCGGGGTTAGGGACCCACCCTACGAGCAGTACTTC. Its translation is CASSLAGVRDPPYEQYF.

Only a few counts were recorded for this clonotype. V gene TRBV29-1 combines with J gene TRBJ2-5; 16 bases are a match to TRBD2. Trimming at V came to 5 bases and at J to 6 bases, leaving 9 bases not matched to a gene. This CDR3 contains 16 residues. Looked up from germline, CDR1 is SQVTM and CDR2 is ANQGSEA. CDR3 nucleotide sequence: TGCAGCGTTACCGGGGGACTAGCGGGAGGGCCTCAGACCCAGTACTTC. Translation gives CSVTGGLAGGPQTQYF.

This clonotype was detected a few times. The J gene is TRBJ2-3, the V gene TRBV7-2, with 8 bases lining up with TRBD2. CDR3 length: 15 residues. The V and J ends lost 3 bases and 5 bases, in that order; junction bases with no gene match: 7. The germline V gene has CDR1 SGHTA and CDR2 FQGNSA. The CDR3, as DNA: TGTGCCAGCAGCTTGAGCGGGGGTCCGGGAGATACGCAGTATTTT. Its translation is CASSLSGGPGDTQYF.

The gene calls are TRBV4-3 and TRBJ2-7, with D hard to call. The CDR3 runs to 16 residues. The germline V and J ends were trimmed by 0 bases and 3 bases, with 15 bases remaining between them. CDR1 and CDR2 from the germline V gene are LGHNA and YSLEER. This CDR3 reads CASSQDTGLTNYEQYF. The CDR3 DNA is TGCGCCAGCAGCCAAGACACGGGCCTCACGAACTACGAGCAGTACTTC.

The rearrangement uses TRBV29-1 and TRBJ2-1; weak D call: TRBD1 (6 bases). CDR1 and CDR2 from the germline V gene are SQVTM and ANQGSEA. CDR3 length: 15 amino acids. V lost 1 base and J 7 bases, leaving 17 bases between the germline ends. DNA for the CDR3: TGCAGCGTTGAAGTTCTCTCCGGGACAAGTAATGAGCAGTTCTTC. Its translation: CSVEVLSGTSNEQFF.

Only a few counts were recorded for this clonotype. The chain is built from TRBV11-2 and TRBJ2-1; maybe TRBD2 (6 bases). V was pared by 3 bases and J by 12 bases, with 6 bases between. Germline-derived CDR1 and CDR2 are SGHAT and FQNNGV. CDR3 length equals 10 residues. CDR3 in amino acids: CASSLGGQFF. CDR3 sequence (DNA): TGTGCCAGCAGCTTGGGGGGGCAGTTCTTC. Supplemented by reference TRBV11-2 and TRBJ2-1, the full variable domain reads EAGVAQSPRYKIIEKRQSVAFWCNPISGHATLYWYQQILGQGPKLLIQFQNNGVVDDSQLPKDRFSAERLKGVDSTLKIQPAKLEDSAVYLCASSLGGQFFGPGTRLTVL.

The gene calls are TRBV9 and TRBJ2-1; no firm D call. Between the trimmed V and J ends, which lost 6 bases and 9 bases, there was a span of 16 bases. This CDR3 is built from 13 residues. The germline V gene encodes CDR1 SGDLS and CDR2 YYNGEE. The CDR3, as DNA: TGTGCCAGCAACGCCCCGCTCAGCAGTGAGCAGTTCTTC. Protein product: CASNAPLSSEQFF. Filled out from reference TRBV9 and TRBJ2-1, the complete variable domain reads DSGVTQTPKHLITATGQRVTLRCSPRSGDLSVYWYQQSLDQGLQFLIQYYNGEERAKGNILERFSAQQFPDLHSELNLSSLELGDSALYFCASNAPLSSEQFFGPGTRLTVL.

The chain links TRBV6-5 to TRBJ2-7; 8 positions agree with TRBD2. The CDR3 has 14 amino acids. Trimming cost V 2 bases and J 7 bases; bases outside gene matches: 7. CDR1 MNHEY and CDR2 SVGAGI come from the germline V gene. The DNA of the CDR3 is TGTGCCAGCAGTTACGGGGACCGCGGGGGGGAGCAGTACTTC. Translating it yields CASSYGDRGGEQYF.

V gene TRBV7-9 combines with J gene TRBJ2-7; D unresolved. The ends were cut back, 5 bases at V and 3 bases at J, with 17 bases in the middle. This CDR3 is 15 amino acids long. Germline V gives CDR1 SEHNR, CDR2 FQNEAQ (reference sequence). CDR3 sequence reads: CASSPQQERIYEQYF. Written as DNA, the CDR3 is TGTGCCAGCAGCCCCCAACAAGAGAGGATCTACGAGCAGTACTTC.

In this sample, this clonotype turned up many times. The chain's CDR3 is CASSFEGTGELFF. The CDR3 nucleotides are TGTGCCAGCAGTTTCGAGGGCACCGGGGAGCTGTTTTTT. The chain employs TRBV12-3 or TRBV12-4 and TRBJ2-2, with D perhaps matching TRBD2 (5 bases). The length of the CDR3 is 13 residues. V gave up 3 bases and J gave up 4 bases, with 6 bases separating them.

This clonotype was counted between two and nine times. This rearrangement joins TRBV28 to TRBJ1-2; D uncertain. The V gene lost 3 bases and the J gene lost 2 bases, with 13 bases spanning the gap. Germline V gene data show CDR1 as MDHEN and CDR2 as SYDVKM. This CDR3 contains 15 residues. The CDR3 here is CASSLDGAPNYGYTF. CDR3 nucleotide sequence: TGTGCCAGCAGTTTGGACGGAGCACCGAACTATGGCTACACCTTC.

The chain joins TRBV7-8 to TRBJ1-2, with D possibly TRBD1 on 6 matching bases. Germline assignment: CDR1 SGHVS and CDR2 FQNEAQ. This CDR3 contains 17 residues. V lost 0 bases to trimming and J lost 2 bases, with 16 bases between them. The CDR3, as DNA: TGTGCCAGCAGCTTAGCGAGTGGGGGGGCGCAGAACTATGGCTACACCTTC. This translates into CASSLASGGAQNYGYTF.

This clonotype was seen repeatedly, ten times or more. The rearrangement links TRBV29-1 to TRBJ2-7; D gene ambiguous. The V and J ends lost 4 bases and 2 bases respectively, with 9 bases between them. CDR3 length: 12 residues. Germline loops: CDR1 SQVTM, CDR2 ANQGSEA. DNA of the CDR3: TGCAGCGTTGGACAAATTCCCTACGAGCAGTACTTC. It is translated as CSVGQIPYEQYF.

This clonotype was recorded at least ten times. The germline gene is not matched at one end of the junction; a read error may be the cause. This chain uses TRBV28 with TRBJ1-1; D gene unclear. CDR3 size: 15 residues. Germline CDR1 MDHEN, CDR2 SYDVKM. CDR3 residues: CASSYPLGWNAEAFF. The DNA of the CDR3 is TGTGCCAGCAGTTACCCCCTGGGGTGGAACGCTGAAGCTTTCTTT.

This clonotype was detected only a few times. The rearrangement joins TRBV11-2 to TRBJ2-2, with D possibly matching TRBD2 (6 bases). Germline V lookup: CDR1 SGHAT, CDR2 FQNNGV. Trimming shortened V by 0 bases and J by 0 bases, and 20 bases separated the two germline ends. CDR3 length equals 20 residues. The CDR3 reads CASSLEGGWRGLTNTGELFF. Here the CDR3 DNA reads TGTGCCAGCAGCTTAGAGGGGGGTTGGAGGGGACTCACGAACACCGGGGAGCTGTTTTTT. The full variable domain, in which reference TRBV11-2 and TRBJ2-2 provide the parts outside the CDR3, is EAGVAQSPRYKIIEKRQSVAFWCNPISGHATLYWYQQILGQGPKLLIQFQNNGVVDDSQLPKDRFSAERLKGVDSTLKIQPAKLEDSAVYLCASSLEGGWRGLTNTGELFFGEGSRLTVL.